The next 18 T cell receptor beta chains were all read from a single sample in a study of shared clonotypes between healthy human individuals. CD45RO-negative, CCR7-selected cells formed the naive CD8 fraction, which excluded terminally differentiated effector memory CD45RA+ cells. Method: immunoSEQ multiplex PCR; TCRdb's copy keeps in-frame clones and lacks some. The table records roughly 850,000 clones, 96% of them present only once. The source material was naive CD8+ T cells sorted from blood. Receptors originate from a man in his thirties or forties in good health.

The rearrangement uses TRBV23-1 and TRBJ2-1, with a weak D call TRBD1 (6 bases). TRBV23-1 is given ORF status, its function remaining uncertain. The V end was cut by 2 bases, the J end by 2 bases, with 16 bases between. This CDR3 has 17 residues. This CDR3 reads CASSQPTGLRTYNEQFF. Here the CDR3 DNA reads TGCGCCAGCAGTCAACCAACAGGGTTGAGAACCTACAATGAGCAGTTCTTC.

The chain employs TRBV5-5 and TRBJ2-2; 7 bases match TRBD1. Unmatched junction bases numbered 7, after V lost 2 bases and J lost 6 bases. The CDR3 loop spans 15 amino acids. Germline loops: CDR1 SGHKS, CDR2 YYEKEE (reference sequence). CDR3 nucleotide sequence: TGTGCCAGCAGCTTATGGCAGGGGGTGGCCGGGGAGCTGTTTTTT. It yields the protein CASSLWQGVAGELFF. The variable domain in full, completed from reference TRBV5-5 and TRBJ2-2, reads DAGVTQSPTHLIKTRGQQVTLRCSPISGHKSVSWYQQVLGQGPQFIFQYYEKEERGRGNFPDRFSARQFPNYSSELNVNALLLGDSALYLCASSLWQGVAGELFFGEGSRLTVL.

CDR3 amino acids: CASSGGLAGGDEQFF. The CDR3, as DNA: TGTGCCAGCAGCGGGGGACTAGCGGGAGGCGATGAGCAGTTCTTC. The J gene is TRBJ2-1, the V gene TRBV5-6; 15 bases agree with TRBD2. The CDR3 extends over 15 amino acids. Unmatched junction bases numbered 4, after V lost 4 bases and J lost 8 bases. In germline, CDR1 is SGHDT, CDR2 YYEEEE.

The chain carries TRBV15 and TRBJ1-2; no clear D gene. The length of the CDR3 is 15 residues. Per the germline V gene, CDR1 is LNHNV and CDR2 is YYDKDF (reference sequence). Trimming took 0 bases from V and 4 from J, leaving 12 bases between them. The CDR3 loop reads CATSRDLGGSYGYTF. CDR3 DNA sequence: TGTGCCACCAGCAGAGATCTGGGAGGGAGCTATGGCTACACCTTC. Supplemented by reference TRBV15 and TRBJ1-2, the full variable domain reads DAMVIQNPRYQVTQFGKPVTLSCSQTLNHNVMYWYQQKSSQAPKLLFHYYDKDFNNEADTPDNFQSRRPNTSFCFLDIRSPGLGDTAMYLCATSRDLGGSYGYTFGSGTRLTVV.

This clone appeared a single time. Here the CDR3 DNA reads TGCGCCAGCAGCAAACTCCCCATTAACCCGGCCGATGAGCAGTTCTTC. This encodes CASSKLPINPADEQFF. The rearrangement links TRBV5-1 to TRBJ2-1; D gene uncertain. The CDR3 spans 16 residues. From germline, CDR1 is SGHRS and CDR2 YFSETQ. V was trimmed by 4 bases and J by 8 bases, leaving 22 bases between them.

For this clone: Other nucleotide sequences from this sample produce the same CDR3. This chain joins TRBV6-5 and TRBJ1-1; D unclear. V lost 4 bases and J lost 0, with 6 bases in between. CDR1 MNHEY and CDR2 SVGAGI come from the germline V gene. This CDR3 has 13 amino acids. The CDR3 DNA sequence: TGTGCCAGCAGTTTAGTTATGAACACTGAAGCTTTCTTT. This gives the protein CASSLVMNTEAFF.

The rearrangement uses TRBV15 and TRBJ2-7; 12 nucleotides line up with TRBD1. Germline trimming cut 3 bases from V and 3 bases from J; bases unmatched to any gene: 6. CDR1 and CDR2 (germline): LNHNV, YYDKDF (reference sequence). There are 16 residues in the CDR3. Here the CDR3 reads CATSRRDRGPRYEQYF. CDR3 bases: TGTGCCACCAGCAGGAGGGACAGGGGGCCGCGCTACGAGCAGTACTTC.

The chain joins TRBV27 to TRBJ2-3, with 11 bases identical to TRBD2. Germline CDR1 MNHEY, CDR2 SMNVEV (reference sequence). V lost 7 bases and J lost 7; bases outside the gene matches: 10. CDR3 length equals 15 residues. The CDR3 loop reads CASTTIGTSGNTQYF. Written as DNA, the CDR3 is TGTGCCAGCACCACCATCGGGACTAGCGGAAATACGCAGTATTTT.

The chain recombines TRBV10-1 with TRBJ2-3, with D perhaps matching TRBD1 (5 bases). The CDR3 sequence is 14 residues long. Trimming removed 3 bases from V and 6 bases from J, with 13 bases in between. Looked up from germline, CDR1 is WNHNN and CDR2 is SYGVQD (reference sequence). CDR3 in DNA: TGCGCCAGCAGTGACAGGGTAGGGCGGGATACGCAGTATTTT. Translating it yields CASSDRVGRDTQYF.

The rearrangement links TRBV5-8 to TRBJ2-7, with TRBD2 matching 11 bases. Germline V gene sequence: CDR1 SGHTS, CDR2 YDEGEE. V lost 4 bases and J lost 2; bases outside the gene matches: 5. The CDR3 consists of 15 residues. The CDR3 spells CASSPGLADTYEQYF. In DNA form, the CDR3 reads TGTGCCAGCAGCCCGGGACTAGCGGACACCTACGAGCAGTACTTC.

V usage is TRBV5-4 and J usage is TRBJ2-3; D may be TRBD2 (7 bases). The germline CDR1 and CDR2 sequences are SGHNT and YYREEE (reference sequence). This CDR3 has 17 residues. V gave up 1 base and J gave up 2 bases, with 17 bases separating them. The CDR3 DNA reads TGTGCCAGCAGCTTGTGGGGGGGCCTGAGAGACACAGATACGCAGTATTTT. Translation gives CASSLWGGLRDTDTQYF. Variable domain in full (rest from reference TRBV5-4 and TRBJ2-3): ETGVTQSPTHLIKTRGQQVTLRCSSQSGHNTVSWYQQALGQGPQFIFQYYREEENGRGNFPPRFSGLQFPNYSSELNVNALELDDSALYLCASSLWGGLRDTDTQYFGPGTRLTVL.

This chain links TRBV27 with TRBJ2-1, with 7 bases identical to TRBD1. The CDR3 covers 16 residues. CDR1 is MNHEY and CDR2 is SMNVEV in the germline V gene (reference sequence). Trimming removed 5 bases from V and 4 bases from J; junction bases left unmatched: 11. The CDR3 here is CASSPEQGTSYNEQFF. As DNA, the CDR3 is TGTGCCAGCAGTCCCGAACAGGGGACCTCATACAATGAGCAGTTCTTC.

The chain carries TRBV28 and TRBJ2-7; a weak D match, TRBD2 (5 bases). Germline V lookup: CDR1 MDHEN, CDR2 SYDVKM. V lost 3 bases, J lost 2 bases, and 11 bases lay in between. CDR3 length equals 14 residues. Here the CDR3 reads CASSFRENPYEQYF. The CDR3 coding sequence is TGTGCCAGCAGTTTTCGGGAAAACCCCTACGAGCAGTACTTC.

Here the CDR3 reads CASSLRRGANVLTF. CDR3 nucleotide sequence: TGTGCCAGCAGTCTTCGAAGAGGGGCCAACGTCCTGACTTTC. The genes are TRBV28 and TRBJ2-6; D is unresolved. Trimming removed 5 bases at V and 4 bases at J, with 9 bases between. The CDR3 has 14 residues. Germline V gene lookup returns CDR1 MDHEN and CDR2 SYDVKM.

The genes are TRBV9 and TRBJ2-1; D is perhaps TRBD1 (6 bases). The length of the CDR3 is 17 residues. V was shortened by 0 bases and J by 0 bases, with 13 bases between the two germline ends. Germline assignment: CDR1 SGDLS and CDR2 YYNGEE. The CDR3 protein is CASSVERGGFSYNEQFF. DNA for the CDR3: TGTGCCAGCAGCGTAGAGAGAGGGGGATTCTCCTACAATGAGCAGTTCTTC.

This rearrangement joins TRBV7-8 to TRBJ2-3; D may be TRBD1 or TRBD2 (6 bases each). Germline loops: CDR1 SGHVS, CDR2 FQNEAQ. The CDR3 extends over 15 amino acids. V was clipped by 0 bases and J by 4 bases, with 11 bases between them. CDR3 residues: CASSLAGGYADTQYF. CDR3 bases: TGTGCCAGCAGCTTAGCAGGGGGGTACGCAGATACGCAGTATTTT. The full variable domain, its missing parts supplied by reference TRBV7-8 and TRBJ2-3, is GAGVSQSPRYKVAKRGQDVALRCDPISGHVSLFWYQQALGQGPEFLTYFQNEAQLDKSGLPSDRFFAERPEGSVSTLKIQRTQQEDSAVYLCASSLAGGYADTQYFGPGTRLTVL.

This clone was found once. The gene calls are TRBV7-9 and TRBJ2-5; D unresolved. The CDR3 is 15 residues long. Germline CDR1 reads SEHNR; CDR2 reads FQNEAQ (reference sequence). Trimming stripped 3 bases from V and 4 bases from J, with 15 bases between. The CDR3 region has the DNA TGTGCCAGCAGCTTTACGCTGGCTTTAGGAGAGACCCAGTACTTC. Translated: CASSFTLALGETQYF.

The CDR3 nucleotides are TGTGCCAGCAGTATTTATGGCGACTCCCCTTACGAGCAGTACTTC. This encodes CASSIYGDSPYEQYF. V is TRBV5-4 and J is TRBJ2-7, with D unclear. This CDR3 region has 15 residues. Germline V gene sequence: CDR1 SGHNT, CDR2 YYREEE (reference sequence). V was pared by 5 bases and J by 4 bases, with 19 bases between. Full variable domain (rest looked up from reference TRBV5-4 and TRBJ2-7): ETGVTQSPTHLIKTRGQQVTLRCSSQSGHNTVSWYQQALGQGPQFIFQYYREEENGRGNFPPRFSGLQFPNYSSELNVNALELDDSALYLCASSIYGDSPYEQYFGPGTRLTVT.